This TCR beta chain stems from a study of human T cells and chemical hapten exposure. Study findings and constraints: Expanded TCR counts at PT1 went up together with patch test score, a positive correlation.

V lost 3 bases, J lost 4 bases, and 16 bases lay in between. Germline V lookup: CDR1 SGHRS, CDR2 YFSETQ. The CDR3 is 16 amino acids. From the RACE reads, TCRdb called clonotypes with MiXCR, one entry per CDR3 protein. The repertoire has just over 70,000 distinct CDR3 sequences, around 10% of them found once; the top ten carry 1.4%. Time point described: patch test 3, about 24 weeks after DPC sensitization. Treatment: therapeutic diphenylcyclopropenone sensitization with weekly scalp DPC. This clonotype has ten or more counts. The target antigen is unknown. The sequence derives from a woman in her forties or fifties with alopecia areata. Some clones in this sample may be carry-over from other donors' samples. Sample: whole blood, taken in connection with sensitization to the hapten diphenylcyclopropenone (DPC). The J gene is TRBJ2-2, the V gene TRBV5-1; D might be TRBD1 (6 bases). The CDR3 sequence is CASSSTSGTSTGELFF. The CDR3 DNA reads TGCGCCAGCAGCTCGACTTCCGGGACAAGCACCGGGGAGCTGTTTTTT. The variable domain in full, with the rest retrieved from reference TRBV5-1 and TRBJ2-2, is KAGVTQTPRYLIKTRGQQVTLSCSPISGHRSVSWYQQTPGQGLQFLFEYFSETQRNKGNFPGRFSGRQFSNSRSEMNVSTLELGDSALYLCASSSTSGTSTGELFFGEGSRLTVL.